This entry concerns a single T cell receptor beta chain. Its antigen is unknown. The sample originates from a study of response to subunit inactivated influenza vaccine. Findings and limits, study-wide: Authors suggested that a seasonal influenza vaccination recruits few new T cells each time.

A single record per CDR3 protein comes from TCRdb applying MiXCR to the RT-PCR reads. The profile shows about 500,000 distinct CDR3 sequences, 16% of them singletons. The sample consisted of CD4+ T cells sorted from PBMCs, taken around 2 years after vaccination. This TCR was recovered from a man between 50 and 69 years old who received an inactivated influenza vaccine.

CDR3 amino acids: CASRPPAGAGHTIYF. DNA for the CDR3: TGTGCCAGCAGACCGCCGGCAGGGGCAGGACACACCATATATTTT. V usage is TRBV7-9 and J usage is TRBJ1-3; a possible D gene is TRBD1 (6 bases). The V end was cut by 6 bases, the J end by 8 bases, with 20 bases between. CDR3 length: 15 amino acids. Germline V gene data show CDR1 as SEHNR and CDR2 as FQNEAQ (reference sequence).